This is a list of T cell receptor beta chains from one sample in a study of T cell responses to AZD1222 COVID-19 vaccine. TCRdb's copy holds only in-frame clones and misses some; the assay was immunoSEQ multiplex PCR. The sample shows over 120,000 clones, 80% to 90% of them seen only once. This sample comprised peripheral blood, obtained on day 0 of AZD1222 vaccination. The source is an adult in good health. Each CDR3 is given with its conserved first and last residue. D genes are given only for firm matches. The size of a clone is reported for some rows only, either as once, few or many, or as a class for expanded clones.

TRBJ2-2 TRBV5-4 16 . . CASSPLRSANTGELFF TGTGCCAGCAGCCCCCTGAGGTCGGCGAACACCGGGGAGCTGTTTTTT
TRBJ1-6 TRBV5-6 15 . TRBD1 CASSLGDRGNSPLHF TGTGCCAGCAGCTTGGGGGACAGGGGAAATTCACCCCTCCACTTT
TRBJ2-1 TRBV3-1/TRBV3-2 15 . . CASTDRDGPYNEQFF TGTGCCAGCACCGACCGGGACGGACCCTACAATGAGCAGTTCTTC
TRBJ1-4 TRBV27 15 . TRBD1 CASRELGTADEKLFF TGTGCCAGCCGTGAACTGGGGACAGCCGATGAAAAACTGTTTTTT
TRBJ2-3 TRBV9 12 . . CASSGVTDTQYF TGTGCCAGCAGCGGGGTTACAGATACGCAGTATTTT
TRBJ2-1 TRBV9 15 . . CASSARGSGINEQFF TGTGCCAGCAGCGCCAGGGGTTCTGGCATCAATGAGCAGTTCTTC
TRBJ2-7 TRBV2 14 . . CASSESGLAYEQYF TGTGCCAGCAGTGAAAGTGGACTTGCATACGAGCAGTACTTC
TRBJ2-7 TRBV5-1 12 few . CASSLGRTGLAF TGCGCCAGCAGCTTGGGCCGCACGGGACTCGCCTTC
TRBJ1-4 TRBV11-2 17 once . CASSPLGRQGTNEKLFF TGTGCCAGCAGCCCGCTGGGGAGGCAAGGAACTAATGAAAAACTGTTTTTT
TRBJ1-1 TRBV2 14 . . CASSGDRMNTEAFF TGTGCCAGCAGTGGAGACAGAATGAACACTGAAGCTTTCTTT
TRBJ2-7 TRBV7-9 14 . . CASSYPTAGGEQYF TGTGCCAGCAGCTACCCAACCGCAGGAGGAGAGCAGTACTTC
TRBJ1-4 TRBV11-2 15 once . CASSLIRGSNEKLFF TGTGCCAGCAGCCTCATAAGGGGGTCTAATGAAAAACTGTTTTTT
TRBJ1-2 TRBV20-1 16 . TRBD1 CSASSGTVEPTAGYTF TGCAGTGCTAGTAGTGGGACAGTTGAACCTACGGCTGGCTACACCTTC
TRBJ2-7 TRBV3-1/TRBV3-2 13 . . CASTPGGPAEQYF TGTGCCAGCACCCCAGGGGGGCCCGCCGAGCAGTACTTC
TRBJ2-3 TRBV24-1 13 once . CATSRGLTDTQYF TGTGCCACCAGCAGGGGACTCACAGATACGCAGTATTTT
TRBJ1-1 TRBV6-5 13 . TRBD1 CASSSPGQGKAFF TGTGCCAGCAGTTCACCGGGACAGGGCAAAGCTTTCTTT
TRBJ2-1 TRBV10-1 16 . TRBD2 CASGATAGSSYNEQFF TGCGCCAGCGGGGCCACAGCGGGGAGCTCCTACAATGAGCAGTTCTTC
TRBJ2-5 TRBV5-1 14 . TRBD2 CASSFSSGQETQYF TGCGCCAGCAGCTTTTCTAGCGGCCAAGAGACCCAGTACTTC
TRBJ2-3 TRBV5-1 18 . TRBD1 CASSIGTGGLPYTDTQYF TGCGCCAGCAGCATAGGGACAGGGGGCTTACCATACACAGATACGCAGTATTTT
TRBJ1-2 TRBV6-5 14 . . CASMEWQGFYGYTF TGTGCCAGCATGGAGTGGCAGGGGTTCTATGGCTACACCTTC
TRBJ1-1 TRBV5-1 14 . TRBD1 CASSLDAGGTEAFF TGCGCCAGCAGCTTGGATGCAGGGGGCACTGAAGCTTTCTTT
TRBJ1-2 TRBV12-3/TRBV12-4 13 once . CASSLGGVSGYTF TGTGCCAGCAGTTTGGGGGGGGTGAGTGGCTACACCTTC
TRBJ1-3 TRBV19 15 . . CASSIIYLSGNTIYF TGTGCCAGTAGTATTATCTACCTCTCTGGAAACACCATATATTTT
TRBJ2-2 TRBV4-1 12 . . CASSPLGGELFF TGCGCCAGCAGCCCCCTTGGCGGGGAGCTGTTTTTT
TRBJ2-7 TRBV20-1 11 . . CSAFDRYEQYF TGCAGTGCATTCGACCGCTACGAGCAGTACTTC
TRBJ2-7 TRBV30 12 once . CAWSSGPYEQYF TGTGCCTGGAGTTCTGGACCCTACGAGCAGTACTTC
TRBJ2-3 TRBV12-3/TRBV12-4 11 . . CASSFADTQYF TGTGCCAGCAGTTTTGCGGATACGCAGTATTTT
TRBJ2-7 TRBV11-2 15 . . CASSSNGQFTYEQYF TGTGCCAGCAGCTCTAACGGGCAATTCACGTACGAGCAGTACTTC
TRBJ2-7 TRBV6-1 13 once . CASSERGRYEQYF TGTGCCAGCAGTGAAAGGGGCAGGTACGAGCAGTACTTC
TRBJ2-1 TRBV27 14 . TRBD1 CASSFGTAYNEQFF TGTGCCAGCAGTTTTGGGACAGCTTACAATGAGCAGTTCTTC
TRBJ2-2 TRBV28 12 . . CASSLVQDELFF TGTGCCAGCAGTTTAGTCCAGGACGAGCTGTTTTTT
TRBJ2-2 TRBV10-1 15 . . CASSPPPGNTGELFF TGCGCCAGCAGTCCCCCTCCGGGAAACACCGGGGAGCTGTTTTTT
TRBJ2-2 TRBV2 17 . TRBD2 CASSESGTTSNTGELFF TGTGCCAGCAGTGAGTCCGGGACTACGTCTAACACCGGGGAGCTGTTTTTT
TRBJ1-1 TRBV10-2 17 . . CASSELLLDRLNTEAFF TGCGCCAGCAGTGAACTCCTATTGGACAGACTGAACACTGAAGCTTTCTTT
TRBJ2-7 TRBV6-6 11 once . CASSYSWEQYF TGTGCCAGCAGTTACTCGTGGGAGCAGTACTTC
TRBJ1-1 TRBV6-1 16 . TRBD1 CASSAGTGSMNTEAFF TGTGCCAGCAGTGCCGGGACAGGATCCATGAACACTGAAGCTTTCTTT
TRBJ1-1 TRBV7-9 15 . TRBD1 CASSFRQGMNTEAFF TGTGCCAGCAGCTTTAGACAGGGCATGAACACTGAAGCTTTCTTT
TRBJ2-7 TRBV11-2 15 . . CASSSIDRSSYEQYF TGTGCCAGCAGCTCGATAGACAGGAGCTCCTACGAGCAGTACTTC
TRBJ2-1 TRBV4-2 19 . TRBD2 CASSHKAGDPGDHYNEQFF TGTGCCAGCAGCCATAAAGCGGGGGACCCGGGGGATCACTACAATGAGCAGTTCTTC
TRBJ1-1 TRBV11-2 14 . . CASSLVVGGDGAFF TGTGCCAGCAGCTTAGTAGTGGGGGGCGATGGGGCTTTCTTT
TRBJ2-3 TRBV5-4 17 . . CASSLAGLRSSTDTQYF TGTGCCAGCAGCCTGGCTGGTTTGAGGTCTAGCACAGATACGCAGTATTTT
TRBJ2-1 TRBV2 14 once . CASRAGPSYNEQFF TGTGCCAGCAGGGCGGGGCCCTCCTACAATGAGCAGTTCTTC
TRBJ2-7 TRBV5-1 15 . TRBD1 CASSLAGQGAGEQYF TGCGCCAGCAGCTTGGCCGGACAGGGGGCTGGGGAGCAGTACTTC
TRBJ1-1 TRBV5-1 14 . . CASSQDRMNTEAFF TGCGCCAGCAGTCAGGACAGAATGAACACTGAAGCTTTCTTT
TRBJ2-2 TRBV11-3 10 . . CASSEGELFF TGTGCCAGCAGTGAAGGGGAGCTGTTTTTT